Presented here are 21 T cell receptor beta chains from one specimen sequenced in a study of cytomegalovirus exposure and HLA in healthy donors (dated 2017 in TCRdb). The library was prepared using the immunoSEQ multiplex PCR assay. TCRdb retrieved this table from immuneACCESS and kept in-frame rearrangements only. Not all clones are present; in checked studies, unresolved V genes account for under half, and no reason is known for the remainder. The sample contains tens of thousands of clones, more than 70% of them found a single time. The ten largest clones represent roughly an eighth of the sample. Source material: PBMCs. These receptors came from a woman in her late teens or twenties in good health and CMV-seropositive.

The genes are TRBV11-2 and TRBJ2-3; D unresolved. Trimming stripped 4 bases from V and 7 bases from J, with 15 bases between. CDR1 is SGHAT and CDR2 is FQNNGV in the germline V gene. This CDR3 has 14 residues. The CDR3 loop reads CASSYRPGDYTQYF. The CDR3 DNA sequence: TGTGCCAGCAGCTACCGGCCCGGCGACTATACGCAGTATTTT.

The genes are TRBV19 and TRBJ2-7; 9 bases match TRBD1. The germline CDR1 and CDR2 sequences are LNHDA and SQIVND (reference sequence). CDR3 size: 15 residues. Germline trimming cut 8 bases from V and 9 bases from J; bases unmatched to any gene: 17. CDR3 sequence: CASGVTGQGISGQYF. The CDR3 nucleotides are TGTGCCAGTGGTGTAACTGGACAGGGGATTTCGGGGCAGTACTTC.

V and J are TRBV15 and TRBJ1-5, with 7 bases lining up with TRBD1. The CDR3 has 17 residues. V shed 0 bases, J shed 2 bases, and the junction held 7 bases outside the gene matches. CDR1 LNHNV and CDR2 YYDKDF come from the germline V gene (reference sequence). The DNA of the CDR3 is TGTGCCACCAGCAGAGACGGCAGGGGGGTTGGCAATCAGCCCCAGCATTTT. Translated, it gives CATSRDGRGVGNQPQHF.

The CDR3 coding sequence is TGTGCCAGCAGCCAATCGAGTCAGGTCAATCAGCCCCAGCATTTT. Its protein is CASSQSSQVNQPQHF. This sequence joins TRBV16 and TRBJ1-5; D not resolved. Germline loops: CDR1 KGHSY, CDR2 FQNENV. The CDR3 totals 15 residues. V was trimmed by 0 bases and J by 3 bases, leaving 9 bases between them.

This clone was counted ten times or more. The chain has TRBV6-5 and TRBJ1-1; the D is unclear. CDR1 and CDR2 (germline): MNHEY, SVGAGI. V dropped 6 bases and J dropped 10 bases, with 18 bases sitting between them. The CDR3 sequence is 13 residues long. The CDR3 protein is CASSPGEGVRAFF. The CDR3 DNA is TGTGCCAGCAGCCCCGGGGAGGGCGTGAGAGCTTTCTTT.

V usage is TRBV5-5 and J usage is TRBJ1-2, with D possibly being TRBD1 (6 bases). The CDR3 has 13 amino acids. The V gene lost 1 base and the J gene lost 8 bases, with 12 bases spanning the gap. CDR1 and CDR2 from the germline V gene are SGHKS and YYEKEE (reference sequence). The CDR3 nucleotides read TGTGCCAGCAGCTTGACGCCAGGGGAGGGCTACACCTTC. Residues: CASSLTPGEGYTF.

This chain joins TRBV30 and TRBJ1-2; maybe TRBD1 (5 bases). The ends were cut back, 0 bases at V and 8 bases at J, with 10 bases in the middle. CDR3 length equals 12 residues. Germline V gene data show CDR1 as GTSNPN and CDR2 as SVGIG (reference sequence). This CDR3 reads CAWSVGGHGYTF. CDR3 DNA sequence: TGTGCCTGGAGTGTGGGGGGTCACGGCTACACCTTC.

J is TRBJ1-3 and V is TRBV7-9; D is uncertain. Germline lookup yields CDR1 SEHNR and CDR2 FQNEAQ (reference sequence). Trimming cost V 4 bases and J 0 bases, with 10 bases left between them. This CDR3 has 15 residues. In nucleotides, the CDR3 is TGTGCCAGCAGCTCCCGGGTTGTCTCTGGAAACACCATATATTTT. It yields the protein CASSSRVVSGNTIYF. Based on the CDR3 plus reference TRBV7-9 and TRBJ1-3, the full variable domain is DTGVSQNPRHKITKRGQNVTFRCDPISEHNRLYWYRQTLGQGPEFLTYFQNEAQLEKSRLLSDRFSAERPKGSFSTLEIQRTEQGDSAMYLCASSSRVVSGNTIYFGEGSWLTVV.

With regard to this clone: The sample has other DNA sequences that encode this CDR3 too. The genes are TRBV6-1 and TRBJ2-5; tentatively, D is TRBD2 (7 bases). The CDR3 totals 14 residues. V was pared by 7 bases and J by 2 bases, with 14 bases between. Germline CDR1 and CDR2: MNHNS and SASEGT. The DNA of the CDR3 is TGTGCCAGCACCGGTAGGGGGGGTCAAGAGACCCAGTACTTC. Translation gives CASTGRGGQETQYF.

This chain joins TRBV7-9 and TRBJ1-3, with D possibly being TRBD1 (6 bases). The germline V and J ends were trimmed by 0 bases and 0 bases, with 12 bases remaining between them. The CDR3 extends over 17 amino acids. Per germline, CDR1 SEHNR and CDR2 FQNEAQ (reference sequence). This chain's CDR3 is CASSLAAGANSGNTIYF. The CDR3 coding sequence is TGTGCCAGCAGCTTAGCGGCAGGGGCTAACTCTGGAAACACCATATATTTT. The full variable domain, completed using reference TRBV7-9 and TRBJ1-3, is DTGVSQNPRHKITKRGQNVTFRCDPISEHNRLYWYRQTLGQGPEFLTYFQNEAQLEKSRLLSDRFSAERPKGSFSTLEIQRTEQGDSAMYLCASSLAAGANSGNTIYFGEGSWLTVV.

This rearrangement joins TRBV4-3 to TRBJ1-1; 7 bases fit TRBD1. There are 13 residues in the CDR3. J was trimmed by 1 base and V by 6 bases; bases with no gene match: 2. Germline lookup yields CDR1 LGHNA and CDR2 YSLEER. The CDR3: CASRRQGNTEAFF. DNA for the CDR3: TGCGCCAGCAGGCGACAGGGGAACACTGAAGCTTTCTTT.

The CDR3 here is CASSPEDRANQPQHF. CDR3 coding DNA: TGTGCCAGCAGTCCAGAGGACAGAGCCAATCAGCCCCAGCATTTT. The V call is TRBV28, the J call TRBJ1-5; D might be TRBD1 (6 bases). Germline V gene data show CDR1 as MDHEN and CDR2 as SYDVKM. V was pared by 5 bases and J by 3 bases, with 14 bases between. The CDR3 extends over 15 amino acids.

The chain employs TRBV7-3 and TRBJ2-5; D perhaps matches TRBD2 (5 bases). V gave up 0 bases and J gave up 2 bases, with 13 bases separating them. CDR3 length equals 16 residues. From germline, CDR1 is SGHTA and CDR2 FQGTGA. CDR3 sequence (DNA): TGTGCCAGCAGCTTAACGGGTAGCGCCCCACAAGAGACCCAGTACTTC. It is translated as CASSLTGSAPQETQYF.

The rearrangement links TRBV11-3 to TRBJ2-3, with D perhaps TRBD1 (6 bases). Per the germline V gene, CDR1 is SGHNT and CDR2 is YENEEA. The V and J ends lost 2 bases and 3 bases respectively, with 9 bases between them. This CDR3 is 14 amino acids long. The CDR3 DNA reads as TGTGCCAGCAGCTTATCAGGGGCAACAGATACGCAGTATTTT. It encodes CASSLSGATDTQYF.

This clone was seen more than once but under ten times. The chain employs TRBV6-6 and TRBJ2-7; the D is unclear. V shed 6 bases and J shed 3 bases, with 6 bases lying between them. CDR1 is MNHNY, CDR2 SVGAGI, per germline (reference sequence). The CDR3 is made up of 11 amino acids. CDR3 region: CASSPNYEQYF. CDR3 nucleotides: TGTGCCAGCAGCCCTAACTACGAGCAGTACTTC.

The J gene is TRBJ2-7, the V gene TRBV4-3, with D perhaps TRBD2 (7 bases). V shed 2 bases and J shed 2 bases, with 19 bases lying between them. Germline loops: CDR1 LGHNA, CDR2 YSLEER. The CDR3 runs 17 residues. Here the CDR3 reads CASSQRTGGGGAYEQYF. In nucleotides, the CDR3 is TGCGCCAGCAGCCAAAGGACGGGGGGCGGAGGGGCCTACGAGCAGTACTTC.

This chain links TRBV6-5 with TRBJ2-7; 10 positions agree with TRBD1. CDR1 is MNHEY and CDR2 is SVGAGI in the germline V gene. This CDR3 region has 16 residues. V lost 2 bases to trimming and J lost 7 bases; unmatched junction nucleotides: 11. CDR3 DNA: TGTGCCAGCAGTTACGGGACAGGGGACGAAGGGGATGAGCAGTACTTC. It yields the protein CASSYGTGDEGDEQYF.

The V call is TRBV9, the J call TRBJ2-1; D is perhaps TRBD1 (7 bases). Germline loops: CDR1 SGDLS, CDR2 YYNGEE. The CDR3 is 15 residues long. Between the trimmed V and J ends, which lost 4 bases and 2 bases, there was a span of 13 bases. The CDR3 loop reads CASSPPGGTYNEQFF. As DNA, the CDR3 is TGTGCCAGCAGCCCTCCAGGGGGGACCTACAATGAGCAGTTCTTC.

This clone showed up just once. This sequence joins TRBV7-9 and TRBJ2-5, with TRBD1 identical over 7 bases. Germline loops: CDR1 SEHNR, CDR2 FQNEAQ (reference sequence). The CDR3 contains 14 residues. V lost 5 bases and J lost 7; bases outside the gene matches: 10. The CDR3 sequence is CASSTRQGEGTQYF. The CDR3 coding sequence is TGTGCCAGCAGCACTCGACAGGGTGAGGGGACCCAGTACTTC.

The chain couples TRBV2 to TRBJ2-3; 11 bases align to TRBD2. Germline V gene data show CDR1 as SNHLY and CDR2 as FYNNEI. CDR3 length: 16 amino acids. J was trimmed by 7 bases and V by 5 bases; bases with no gene match: 11. CDR3 bases: TGTGCCAGCAGTCGGGAACTAGCGGGGGAGTCGAATACGCAGTATTTT. This encodes CASSRELAGESNTQYF.

The rearrangement joins TRBV28 to TRBJ2-6, with 8 bases aligning to TRBD1. CDR1 and CDR2 from the germline V gene are MDHEN and SYDVKM. The CDR3 runs 15 residues. After removal of 5 bases from V and 3 bases from J, the junction contained 3 bases not matched to a gene. The DNA of the CDR3 is TGTGCCAGCAGTCGGACAGGGAATGGGGCCAACGTCCTGACTTTC. Its translation: CASSRTGNGANVLTF.